This TCR beta chain comes out of a study of blood T cell repertoires in COVID-19. Study-level information: Acute and convalescent COVID-19 specimens originated in the United States, Italy and Spain. Sources were T cells, B-cell-depleted T cells, or PBMCs; the material itself was cDNA or gDNA.

Repertoires were generated with immunoSEQ multiplex PCR, while TCRdb's copy carries only in-frame clones and drops some. The sample lists about 140,000 clones, under 85% occurring once. The sequence derives from a human donor in a cohort sampled during active COVID-19. Material: peripheral blood.

Written as DNA, the CDR3 is TGTGCCAGCAGCCAGGGGGGCTCCTACGAGCAGTACTTC. It specifies CASSQGGSYEQYF. The J gene is TRBJ2-7, the V gene TRBV12-3 or TRBV12-4; D perhaps matches TRBD1 (7 bases). The CDR3 is made up of 13 amino acids. Deletions cut 6 bases from V and 0 bases from J, with 9 bases between.